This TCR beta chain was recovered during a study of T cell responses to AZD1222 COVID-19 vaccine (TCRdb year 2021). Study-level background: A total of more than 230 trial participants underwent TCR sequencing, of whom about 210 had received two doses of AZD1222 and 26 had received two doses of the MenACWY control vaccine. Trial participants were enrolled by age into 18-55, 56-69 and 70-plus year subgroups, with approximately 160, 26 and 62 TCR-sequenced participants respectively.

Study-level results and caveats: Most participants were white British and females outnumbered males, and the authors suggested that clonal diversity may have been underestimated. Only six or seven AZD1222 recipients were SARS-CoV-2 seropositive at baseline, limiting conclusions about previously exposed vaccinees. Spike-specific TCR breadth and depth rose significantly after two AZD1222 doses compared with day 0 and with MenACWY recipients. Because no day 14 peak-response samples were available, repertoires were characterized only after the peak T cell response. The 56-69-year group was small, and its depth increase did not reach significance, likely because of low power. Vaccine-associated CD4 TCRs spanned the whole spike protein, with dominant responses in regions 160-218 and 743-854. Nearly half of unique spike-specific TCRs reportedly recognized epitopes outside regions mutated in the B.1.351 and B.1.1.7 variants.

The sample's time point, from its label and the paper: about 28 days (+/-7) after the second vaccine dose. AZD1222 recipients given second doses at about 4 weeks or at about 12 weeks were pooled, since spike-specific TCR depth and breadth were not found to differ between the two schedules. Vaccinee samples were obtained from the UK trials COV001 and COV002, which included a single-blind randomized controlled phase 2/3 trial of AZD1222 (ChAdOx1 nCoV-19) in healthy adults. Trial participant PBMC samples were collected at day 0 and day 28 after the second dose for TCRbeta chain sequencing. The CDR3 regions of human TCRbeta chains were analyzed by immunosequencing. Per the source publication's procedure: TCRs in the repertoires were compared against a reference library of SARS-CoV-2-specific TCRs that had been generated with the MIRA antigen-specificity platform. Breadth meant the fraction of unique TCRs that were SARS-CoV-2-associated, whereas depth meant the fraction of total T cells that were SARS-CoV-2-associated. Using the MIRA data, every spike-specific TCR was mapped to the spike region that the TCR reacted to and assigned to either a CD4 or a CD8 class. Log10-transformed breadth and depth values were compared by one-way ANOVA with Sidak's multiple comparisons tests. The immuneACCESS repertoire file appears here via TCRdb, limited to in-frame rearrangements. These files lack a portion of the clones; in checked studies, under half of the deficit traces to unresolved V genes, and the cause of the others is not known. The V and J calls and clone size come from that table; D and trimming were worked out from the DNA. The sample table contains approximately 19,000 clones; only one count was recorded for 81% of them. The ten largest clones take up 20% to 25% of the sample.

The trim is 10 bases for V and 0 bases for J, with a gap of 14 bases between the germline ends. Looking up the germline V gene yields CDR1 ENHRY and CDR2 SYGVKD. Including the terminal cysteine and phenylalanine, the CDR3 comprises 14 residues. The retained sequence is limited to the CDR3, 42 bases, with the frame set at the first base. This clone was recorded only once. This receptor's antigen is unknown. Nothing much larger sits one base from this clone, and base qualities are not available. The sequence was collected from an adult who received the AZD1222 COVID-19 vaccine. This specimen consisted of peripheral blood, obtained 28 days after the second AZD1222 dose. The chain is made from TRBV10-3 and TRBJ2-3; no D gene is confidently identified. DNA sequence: TGTGCCACCGGTCCGGGTCGCAGCACAGATACGCAGTATTTT. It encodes CATGPGRSTDTQYF.